These 18 T cell receptor beta chains were sequenced from one sample in a study of tumor-infiltrating lymphocytes in localized non-small cell lung cancer. The assay was immunoSEQ multiplex PCR, and TCRdb's table has in-frame clones only and misses some. The table records 15,000 to 20,000 clones, around 72% of them present only once. Material: lung tumor tissue. These receptors originate from a human donor with non-small cell lung cancer.

In regard to this clone: In the same sample, other DNA sequences code for this CDR3. The V gene is TRBV7-6, the J gene TRBJ1-2; D call uncertain. This CDR3 region has 13 residues. Germline values: CDR1 SGHVS, CDR2 FNYEAQ. V lost 1 base to trimming and J lost 3 bases, with 6 bases between them. The DNA for the CDR3 is TGTGCCAGCAGCTTAGAAGGTGACTATGGCTACACCTTC. Protein product: CASSLEGDYGYTF.

This chain links TRBV28 with TRBJ1-6, with TRBD1 matching 9 bases. Germline V gives CDR1 MDHEN, CDR2 SYDVKM. V dropped 7 bases and J dropped 10; count of bases not matched to a gene: 5. The CDR3 is 13 residues long. The CDR3, as DNA: TGTGCCAGCATCGGGACAGGGAAATCACCCCTCCACTTT. Translation gives CASIGTGKSPLHF.

The chain has TRBV4-1 and TRBJ1-2, with 8 bases matching TRBD1. This CDR3 has 14 residues. The V gene end was trimmed by 1 base and the J gene end by 7 bases; junction bases not matched to a gene: 5. Looked up from germline, CDR1 is MGHRA and CDR2 is YSYEKL. In DNA form, the CDR3 reads TGCGCCAGCAGCCAAGGGGGACAGGACCGTGGCTACACCTTC. This gives the protein CASSQGGQDRGYTF.

The chain uses TRBV30 and TRBJ1-1; D is unclear. Germline CDR1 is GTSNPN and CDR2 is SVGIG (reference sequence). The length of the CDR3 is 15 residues. Trimming pared 2 bases from V and 0 bases from J, leaving 13 bases between. This chain's CDR3 is CAWSLGRSMNTEAFF. The CDR3 region has the DNA TGTGCCTGGAGTCTAGGCAGGAGTATGAACACTGAAGCTTTCTTT.

The chain carries TRBV14 and TRBJ2-3, with no clear D. The CDR3 length is 14 residues. V was pared by 6 bases and J by 2 bases, with 12 bases between. CDR1 SGHDN and CDR2 FVKESK come from the germline V gene. The DNA for the CDR3 is TGTGCCAGCAGTGTAGGTTATTCCACAGATACGCAGTATTTT. Translating gives CASSVGYSTDTQYF.

The rearrangement joins TRBV9 to TRBJ2-5; D not certain. Germline V lookup: CDR1 SGDLS, CDR2 YYNGEE. The CDR3 loop spans 13 amino acids. The V and J ends lost 3 bases and 5 bases respectively, with 11 bases between them. The DNA for the CDR3 is TGTGCCAGCAGCGGCCCCTCCGGGGAGACCCAGTACTTC. Translated, it gives CASSGPSGETQYF.

The rearrangement joins TRBV19 to TRBJ1-4, with D unclear. From germline, CDR1 is LNHDA and CDR2 SQIVND (reference sequence). The CDR3 spans 12 residues. With 3 bases removed from V and 8 bases from J, the gap between germline ends came to 7 bases. The DNA for the CDR3 is TGTGCCAGTAGTATTACTCGAGAAAAACTGTTTTTT. Its translation is CASSITREKLFF.

The V call is TRBV5-1, the J call TRBJ1-5; D may be TRBD1 (5 bases). Per the germline V gene, CDR1 is SGHRS and CDR2 is YFSETQ. CDR3 size: 15 residues. The germline V and J ends were trimmed by 0 bases and 0 bases, with 7 bases remaining between them. Written as DNA, the CDR3 is TGCGCCAGCAGCTTGGTGGGGGGTAGCAATCAGCCCCAGCATTTT. This encodes CASSLVGGSNQPQHF. The full variable domain, completed using reference TRBV5-1 and TRBJ1-5, is KAGVTQTPRYLIKTRGQQVTLSCSPISGHRSVSWYQQTPGQGLQFLFEYFSETQRNKGNFPGRFSGRQFSNSRSEMNVSTLELGDSALYLCASSLVGGSNQPQHFGDGTRLSIL.

The CDR3 here is CASSLYGQDFSYEQYF. DNA for the CDR3: TGTGCCAGCAGCCTTTATGGACAGGACTTCTCCTACGAGCAGTACTTC. The rearrangement links TRBV7-8 to TRBJ2-7; 7 bases map to TRBD1. This CDR3 comprises 16 residues. The V gene end was trimmed by 5 bases and the J gene end by 0 bases; junction bases not matched to a gene: 10. Germline values: CDR1 SGHVS, CDR2 FQNEAQ.

This chain uses TRBV6-6 with TRBJ2-1; TRBD2 aligns across 10 bases. After removal of 6 bases from V and 7 bases from J, the junction contained 9 bases not matched to a gene. The CDR3 runs to 15 residues. Looked up from germline, CDR1 is MNHNY and CDR2 is SVGAGI (reference sequence). The CDR3 protein is CASRRAGGERNEQFF. Here the CDR3 DNA reads TGTGCCAGCAGGAGAGCGGGAGGGGAGCGTAATGAGCAGTTCTTC.

The sample holds one count of this clone. This rearrangement joins TRBV7-9 to TRBJ1-2, with TRBD1 as a possible D gene (5 bases). Trimming cost V 1 base and J 3 bases, with 12 bases left between them. The germline gives CDR1 SEHNR, CDR2 FQNEAQ (reference sequence). The CDR3 spans 15 residues. The CDR3 DNA reads as TGTGCCAGCAGCTTAGAGGCAGGGTTTGACTATGGCTACACCTTC. Encoded protein: CASSLEAGFDYGYTF.

The chain links TRBV2 to TRBJ2-3; D is uncertain. Germline V lookup: CDR1 SNHLY, CDR2 FYNNEI. The CDR3 contains 13 residues. Trimming pared 7 bases from V and 1 base from J, leaving 9 bases between. The CDR3 nucleotides read TGTGCCAGCAACCCCGTGGGCACAGATACGCAGTATTTT. Translation: CASNPVGTDTQYF.

This sequence joins TRBV19 and TRBJ1-5; TRBD1 matches 7 bases. Germline V gene lookup returns CDR1 LNHDA and CDR2 SQIVND (reference sequence). The CDR3 length is 15 residues. The V gene end was trimmed by 6 bases and the J gene end by 8 bases; junction bases not matched to a gene: 13. The CDR3 DNA reads TGTGCCAGTAGCACGATACAGGGGCCAGTGGAGCCCCAGCATTTT. Protein product: CASSTIQGPVEPQHF.

This clone was found a few times. This chain uses TRBV30 with TRBJ2-5; 11 bases match TRBD2. The germline CDR1 and CDR2 sequences are GTSNPN and SVGIG (reference sequence). The CDR3 is 17 residues long. V dropped 0 bases and J dropped 4; count of bases not matched to a gene: 10. The CDR3 loop is CAWSVGSGRAEGETQYF. CDR3 nucleotides: TGTGCCTGGAGTGTCGGTAGCGGGAGGGCGGAGGGAGAGACCCAGTACTTC.

The chain carries TRBV5-4 and TRBJ2-3; TRBD2 agrees at 11 bases. From germline, CDR1 is SGHNT and CDR2 YYREEE (reference sequence). The CDR3 runs 15 residues. Germline trimming cut 5 bases from V and 4 bases from J; bases unmatched to any gene: 6. The CDR3 reads CASSGVSGGADTQYF. The CDR3 DNA is TGTGCCAGCAGTGGGGTTAGCGGGGGGGCAGATACGCAGTATTTT.

This chain uses TRBV11-2 with TRBJ2-1; D may be TRBD1 (5 bases). Germline CDR1 and CDR2: SGHAT and FQNNGV. CDR3 length: 15 amino acids. Trimming stripped 4 bases from V and 0 bases from J, with 10 bases between. CDR3 sequence reads: CASSSTGDSYNEQFF. The CDR3 nucleotides are TGTGCCAGCAGCTCTACAGGAGACTCCTACAATGAGCAGTTCTTC. Full variable domain (missing parts from reference TRBV11-2 and TRBJ2-1): EAGVAQSPRYKIIEKRQSVAFWCNPISGHATLYWYQQILGQGPKLLIQFQNNGVVDDSQLPKDRFSAERLKGVDSTLKIQPAKLEDSAVYLCASSSTGDSYNEQFFGPGTRLTVL.

This chain connects TRBV6-5 to TRBJ2-5; D uncertain. CDR3 size: 11 residues. Deletions cut 0 bases from V and 4 bases from J, with 0 bases between. From germline, CDR1 is MNHEY and CDR2 SVGAGI. CDR3 protein: CASSYSETQYF. Written as DNA, the CDR3 is TGTGCCAGCAGTTACTCAGAGACCCAGTACTTC.

This chain joins TRBV21-1 and TRBJ1-2. TRBV21-1 counts as a pseudogene. This CDR3 contains 12 residues. CDR3 sequence reads: CASSKAVSGYTF. The CDR3 nucleotides read TGTGCCAGCAGCAAAGCTGTTAGCGGCTACACCTTC.